This T cell receptor beta chain was observed in a study of T cells in Graves' hyperthyroidism and ophthalmopathy. TCR beta CDR3 regions were amplified from RNA transcripts. TCR CDR3 underwent first-round RT-PCR with the HTBI primer set. TCRdb re-analysed the multiplex PCR reads in MiXCR, keeping a single row per CDR3 protein. The sample holds about 290,000 distinct CDR3 sequences, 10% to 15% seen once. The CDR3 has 13 residues. Between the trimmed V and J ends, which lost 11 bases and 5 bases, there was a span of 16 bases. Germline values: CDR1 ENHRY, CDR2 SYGVKD. A few counts support this clonotype. The sample comprised blood. The receptor's source is a woman between 25 and 40 years old with Graves' hyperthyroidism that later progressed to Graves' ophthalmopathy. The genes are TRBV10-3 and TRBJ1-5; D is undetermined. The CDR3 DNA reads as TGTGCCGCTAGGGAAACGGACTATCAGCCCCAGCATTTT. It codes for CAARETDYQPQHF.